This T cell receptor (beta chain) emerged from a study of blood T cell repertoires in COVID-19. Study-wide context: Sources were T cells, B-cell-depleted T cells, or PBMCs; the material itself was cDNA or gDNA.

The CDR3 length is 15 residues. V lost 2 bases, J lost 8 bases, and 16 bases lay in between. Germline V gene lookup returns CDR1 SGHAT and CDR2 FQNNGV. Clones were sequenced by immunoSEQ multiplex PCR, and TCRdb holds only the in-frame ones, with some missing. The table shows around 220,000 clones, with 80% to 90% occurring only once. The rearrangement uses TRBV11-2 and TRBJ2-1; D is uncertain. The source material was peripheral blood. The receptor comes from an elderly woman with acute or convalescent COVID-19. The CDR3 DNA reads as TGTGCCAGCAGCTTAACGAGGCCGGCCTCCGATGAGCAGTTCTTC. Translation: CASSLTRPASDEQFF.